This T cell receptor (beta chain) is from a study of control samples from healthy donors and cancer patients. Using immunoSEQ multiplex PCR, the repertoire was profiled, and TCRdb retains in-frame clones only, with some absent. Here the sample spans tens of thousands of clones, roughly 82% being singletons. Sequenced sample: PBMCs. This clonotype was obtained from a woman between 45 and 60 years old with lung cancer.

CDR3 in DNA: TGTGCCAGCAGCGCCGGGACAGGAGGCTACGAGCAGTACTTC. Translated: CASSAGTGGYEQYF. The chain carries TRBV9 and TRBJ2-7; TRBD1 aligns across 8 bases. The CDR3 totals 14 residues. Germline CDR1 is SGDLS and CDR2 is YYNGEE. The V segment lost 3 bases and the J segment 3 bases; nucleotides outside the gene matches: 5.